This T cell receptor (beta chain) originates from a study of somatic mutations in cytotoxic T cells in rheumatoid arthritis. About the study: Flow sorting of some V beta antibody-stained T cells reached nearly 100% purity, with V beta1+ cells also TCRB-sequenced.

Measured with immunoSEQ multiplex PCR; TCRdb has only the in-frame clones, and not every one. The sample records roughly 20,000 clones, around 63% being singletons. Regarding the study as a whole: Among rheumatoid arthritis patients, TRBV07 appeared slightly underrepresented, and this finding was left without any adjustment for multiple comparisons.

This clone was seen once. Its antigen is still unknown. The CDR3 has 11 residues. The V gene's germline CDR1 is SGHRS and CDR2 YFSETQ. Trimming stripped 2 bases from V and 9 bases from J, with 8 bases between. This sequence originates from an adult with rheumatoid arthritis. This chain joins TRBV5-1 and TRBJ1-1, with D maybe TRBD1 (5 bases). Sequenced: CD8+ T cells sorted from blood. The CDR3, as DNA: TGCGCCAGCAGCTTCCAGGGCCAAGCTTTCTTT. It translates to CASSFQGQAFF.